These T cell receptor beta chains were read from a single sample in a study of monozygotic twins with inflammatory bowel disease. For each CDR3 protein, TCRdb gives one entry from its re-call of the 5' RACE reads, without DNA. This sample's table has under 150,000 distinct CDR3 sequences. Sequencing was performed on blood. The receptors were gathered from a human donor with ulcerative colitis or Crohn's disease, or a healthy co-twin of an affected twin (not recorded which). Each CDR3 is given with its conserved first and last residue. The order of the fields is J gene, V gene, CDR3 protein.

TRBJ2-5,TRBV5-1,CASSTQRVLQETQYF
TRBJ2-2,TRBV30,CAWTSFGVFAGELFF
TRBJ2-2,TRBV11-2,CASSFPGNTGELFF
TRBJ2-7,TRBV15,CATSRDPGLAGGSSYEQYF
TRBJ2-5,TRBV7-2,CASSTPTSGVYQETQYF
TRBJ1-3,TRBV6-1,CASSRGSSGNTIYF
TRBJ2-7,TRBV6-2/TRBV6-3,CASRPWAGTTYEQYF
TRBJ1-5,TRBV20-1,CSAPNAEGVGQPQHF
TRBJ1-2,TRBV30,CAWDKKGQGEAEPTF
TRBJ2-7,TRBV12-3/TRBV12-4,CASSFVTSGNEQYF
TRBJ2-1,TRBV6-2/TRBV6-3,CASSPIGVLYNEQFF
TRBJ1-4,TRBV5-6,CASGFGIDEKLFF
TRBJ2-5,TRBV7-6,CASSLAGGQLGETQYF
TRBJ2-5,TRBV9,CASSVDSWGPGTQYF
TRBJ1-4,TRBV20-1,CSARGGETGMLKLFF